The 23 T cell receptor beta chains listed next were all sequenced from one sample in a study of blood T cell repertoires in COVID-19. Generated by immunoSEQ multiplex PCR, the TCRdb table keeps only in-frame clones and is missing some. The repertoire consists of under 150,000 clones, with roughly nine tenths occurring once and the leading ten covering around 3.8%. Sequencing was carried out using peripheral blood. The source is a man aged 50 to 59 with active COVID-19.

J is TRBJ2-1 and V is TRBV18; 7 nucleotides line up with TRBD1. The CDR3 runs to 15 residues. Trimming removed 2 bases from V and 5 bases from J; junction bases left unmatched: 6. From germline, CDR1 is KGHSH and CDR2 LQKENI. The CDR3 bases are TGTGCCAGCTCACCAGACCGGGACAGCAACAATGAGCAGTTCTTC. It specifies CASSPDRDSNNEQFF.

This chain joins TRBV6-5 and TRBJ2-7; 8 bases are a match to TRBD2. Germline V gene sequence: CDR1 MNHEY, CDR2 SVGAGI. V trimming: 7 bases; J trimming: 6 bases; junction bases outside the gene matches: 14. The CDR3 consists of 15 residues. The CDR3 DNA follows: TGTGCCAGCATTAGGACTAGCCGAACTAGCCCCGAGCAGTACGTC. Amino acid sequence: CASIRTSRTSPEQYV.

V gene TRBV11-3 combines with J gene TRBJ2-1; 10 positions agree with TRBD1. The V gene's germline CDR1 is SGHNT and CDR2 YENEEA. The V and J ends lost 5 bases and 6 bases, in that order; junction bases with no gene match: 7. The CDR3 runs to 15 residues. The CDR3 coding sequence is TGTGCCAGCAGCATGGACAGGGGGGCTTCCAATGAGCAGTTCTTC. This encodes CASSMDRGASNEQFF.

The V gene is TRBV6-5, the J gene TRBJ1-1; possible D gene TRBD1, 6 bases. Germline-derived CDR1 and CDR2 are MNHEY and SVGAGI. The CDR3 has 15 amino acids. V lost 4 bases and J 6 bases, leaving 18 bases between the germline ends. CDR3: CASSSGGAGDAEAFF. CDR3 nucleotide sequence: TGTGCCAGCAGTTCGGGGGGGGCGGGTGACGCTGAAGCTTTCTTT.

V and J are TRBV9 and TRBJ1-5; possibly TRBD1 for D (5 bases). The V gene lost 0 bases and the J gene lost 6 bases, with 13 bases spanning the gap. Germline-derived CDR1 and CDR2 are SGDLS and YYNGEE. The CDR3 extends over 15 amino acids. CDR3 loop: CASSVAGGSSQPQHF. The CDR3 nucleotides are TGTGCCAGCAGCGTAGCCGGGGGTTCGAGTCAGCCCCAGCATTTT.

The chain recombines TRBV6-1 with TRBJ2-7; TRBD2 agrees at 7 bases. This CDR3 has 16 amino acids. With V trimmed by 2 bases and J by 2 bases, 9 bases remained unmatched. The germline V gene encodes CDR1 MNHNS and CDR2 SASEGT. CDR3 protein: CASSEIAGTPPYEQYV. DNA for the CDR3: TGTGCCAGCAGTGAAATAGCGGGTACTCCTCCCTACGAGCAGTACGTC.

This chain joins TRBV5-1 and TRBJ2-1; weak D call: TRBD2 (7 bases). Between the trimmed V and J ends, which lost 0 bases and 5 bases, there was a span of 12 bases. This CDR3 comprises 15 residues. Germline CDR1 is SGHRS and CDR2 is YFSETQ. CDR3: CASSLARGPDNEQFF. The DNA of the CDR3 is TGCGCCAGCAGCTTGGCGCGGGGGCCCGACAATGAGCAGTTCTTC.

The chain couples TRBV10-2 to TRBJ1-2; 8 bases fit TRBD1. Germline lookup yields CDR1 WSHSY and CDR2 SAAADI. V trimming: 3 bases; J trimming: 6 bases; junction bases outside the gene matches: 9. The CDR3 length is 15 residues. The CDR3 nucleotides are TGCGCCAGCAGTGACATTTGGACAGGGCAGGATGGCTACACCTTC. It codes for CASSDIWTGQDGYTF.

This clone came up many times. The rearrangement links TRBV7-9 to TRBJ2-7; maybe TRBD2 (5 bases). V was clipped by 5 bases and J by 4 bases, with 12 bases between them. Germline-derived CDR1 and CDR2 are SEHNR and FQNEAQ (reference sequence). The CDR3 loop spans 13 amino acids. The CDR3 loop reads CASSPIRGYEQYV. CDR3 DNA sequence: TGTGCCAGCAGCCCAATCAGAGGGTACGAGCAGTACGTC.

The chain combines TRBV7-2 with TRBJ2-7, with TRBD2 as a possible D gene (7 bases). V was clipped by 0 bases and J by 3 bases, with 15 bases between them. The CDR3 is 16 residues long. CDR1 and CDR2 (germline): SGHTA, FQGNSA. The DNA for the CDR3 is TGTGCCAGCAGCTTAGCACTTCGGGGGGCCTTCTACGAGCAGTACTTC. Amino acid sequence: CASSLALRGAFYEQYF.

This clone was found once. The CDR3 DNA reads as TGTGCCAGCAGCCCGGGGGGGGGCGGCTATGGCTACACCTTC. Translated, it gives CASSPGGGGYGYTF. This chain joins TRBV9 and TRBJ1-2, with D possibly being TRBD1 (6 bases). CDR3 length: 14 residues. Per the germline V gene, CDR1 is SGDLS and CDR2 is YYNGEE. V was cut by 4 bases and J by 4 bases, with 14 bases left in between.

V and J are TRBV6-5 and TRBJ1-2; D is undetermined. The length of the CDR3 is 14 residues. From germline, CDR1 is MNHEY and CDR2 SVGAGI. Trimming pared 0 bases from V and 2 bases from J, leaving 7 bases between. The CDR3 DNA reads as TGTGCCAGCAGTTACTCGGCGGCAAACTATGGCTACACCTTC. It encodes CASSYSAANYGYTF.

V is TRBV5-1 and J is TRBJ2-7; 10 bases align to TRBD1. J was trimmed by 5 bases and V by 4 bases; bases with no gene match: 6. The CDR3 consists of 14 residues. The germline CDR1 and CDR2 sequences are SGHRS and YFSETQ. The CDR3 reads CASSPGTGDHEQYF. DNA of the CDR3: TGCGCCAGCAGCCCCGGGACAGGGGACCACGAGCAGTACTTC.

This chain links TRBV6-5 with TRBJ1-2; D gene unclear. CDR1 and CDR2 from the germline V gene are MNHEY and SVGAGI. The CDR3 spans 14 residues. With 10 bases removed from V and 4 bases from J, the gap between germline ends came to 19 bases. CDR3 nucleotides: TGTGCCACTACCGGGATGGAAGGTATCTATGGCTACACCTTC. Its protein product is CATTGMEGIYGYTF.

The chain recombines TRBV18 with TRBJ2-2; D remains unclear. This CDR3 contains 17 residues. V was cut by 3 bases and J by 0 bases, with 14 bases left in between. Germline loops: CDR1 KGHSH, CDR2 LQKENI. DNA for the CDR3: TGTGCCAGCTCACCCCTACCCAGGCCCCCGAACACCGGGGAGCTGTTTTTT. This translates into CASSPLPRPPNTGELFF. Supplemented by reference TRBV18 and TRBJ2-2, the full variable domain reads NAGVMQNPRHLVRRRGQEARLRCSPMKGHSHVYWYRQLPEEGLKFMVYLQKENIIDESGMPKERFSAEFPKEGPSILRIQQVVRGDSAAYFCASSPLPRPPNTGELFFGEGSRLTVL.

The chain links TRBV6-5 to TRBJ2-5; D unresolved. Germline V CDR1 and CDR2: MNHEY, SVGAGI. Trimming cost V 0 bases and J 7 bases, with 12 bases left between them. The CDR3 is made up of 14 amino acids. The CDR3 DNA reads TGTGCCAGCAGTTACTCAGGAGACCGAGGGACCCAGTACTTC. Translated: CASSYSGDRGTQYF.

This chain connects TRBV5-4 to TRBJ2-7; the match to TRBD2 covers 12 bases. The CDR3 is 14 residues long. Germline loops: CDR1 SGHNT, CDR2 YYREEE (reference sequence). After removal of 5 bases from V and 7 bases from J, the junction contained 7 bases not matched to a gene. The CDR3 DNA reads TGTGCCAGCAGTTCACTAGCGGGGGGATTTGAGCAGTACTTC. Translated, it gives CASSSLAGGFEQYF. Drawing the rest from reference TRBV5-4 and TRBJ2-7, the complete variable domain is ETGVTQSPTHLIKTRGQQVTLRCSSQSGHNTVSWYQQALGQGPQFIFQYYREEENGRGNFPPRFSGLQFPNYSSELNVNALELDDSALYLCASSSLAGGFEQYFGPGTRLTVT.

V usage is TRBV7-8 and J usage is TRBJ1-1, with 8 bases fitting TRBD1. Trimming cost V 1 base and J 6 bases; bases outside gene matches: 4. CDR3 length: 14 amino acids. CDR1 is SGHVS, CDR2 FQNEAQ, per germline. For the CDR3, the DNA is TGTGCCAGCAGCTTAGTGACAGGGGAAGCTGAAGCTTTCTTT. It is translated as CASSLVTGEAEAFF.

V and J are TRBV5-1 and TRBJ1-1; D is unresolved. Trimming left V 0 bases short and J 1 base short, with 7 bases between. The CDR3 loop spans 14 amino acids. Germline CDR1 reads SGHRS; CDR2 reads YFSETQ. This chain's CDR3 is CASSLATGNTEAFF. In DNA, the CDR3 is TGCGCCAGCAGCTTGGCCACGGGGAACACTGAAGCTTTCTTT. The full variable domain, rest sourced from reference TRBV5-1 and TRBJ1-1, is KAGVTQTPRYLIKTRGQQVTLSCSPISGHRSVSWYQQTPGQGLQFLFEYFSETQRNKGNFPGRFSGRQFSNSRSEMNVSTLELGDSALYLCASSLATGNTEAFFGQGTRLTVV.

DNA for the CDR3: TGTGCCAGCACTTGGGTGAGGGAAGCTTTCTTT. The encoded protein is CASTWVREAFF. V and J are TRBV12-3 or TRBV12-4 and TRBJ1-1; D uncertain. The CDR3 is 11 amino acids. Trimming took off 7 bases at V and 8 bases at J, with 11 bases between the two ends.

This chain links TRBV18 with TRBJ1-5, with D possibly being TRBD1 (6 bases). This CDR3 region has 15 residues. CDR1 is KGHSH, CDR2 LQKENI, per germline. V gave up 3 bases and J gave up 1 base, with 10 bases separating them. The CDR3 DNA reads TGTGCCAGCTCACCCGGAGACAGGAGCAATCAGCCCCAGCATTTT. Protein sequence: CASSPGDRSNQPQHF.

The gene calls are TRBV9 and TRBJ1-1, with D tentatively TRBD1 (5 bases). This CDR3 is 15 amino acids long. The germline V gene encodes CDR1 SGDLS and CDR2 YYNGEE. Trimming left V 3 bases short and J 8 bases short, with 20 bases between. For the CDR3, the DNA is TGTGCCAGCAGCGCCCCTCTGGGGGGGACGGCCGAAGCTTTCTTT. Protein product: CASSAPLGGTAEAFF.

This rearrangement joins TRBV25-1 to TRBJ2-3, with D perhaps matching TRBD1 (5 bases). Germline CDR1 and CDR2: MGHDK and SYGVNS. Deletions cut 3 bases from V and 0 bases from J, with 13 bases between. The CDR3 runs 16 residues. The CDR3 loop reads CASSDSGLTSTDTQYF. As DNA, the CDR3 is TGTGCCAGCAGTGATTCAGGGCTGACTAGCACAGATACGCAGTATTTT. The whole variable domain, filled in from reference TRBV25-1 and TRBJ2-3, reads EADIYQTPRYLVIGTGKKITLECSQTMGHDKMYWYQQDPGMELHLIHYSYGVNSTEKGDLSSESTVSRIRTEHFPLTLESARPSHTSQYLCASSDSGLTSTDTQYFGPGTRLTVL.